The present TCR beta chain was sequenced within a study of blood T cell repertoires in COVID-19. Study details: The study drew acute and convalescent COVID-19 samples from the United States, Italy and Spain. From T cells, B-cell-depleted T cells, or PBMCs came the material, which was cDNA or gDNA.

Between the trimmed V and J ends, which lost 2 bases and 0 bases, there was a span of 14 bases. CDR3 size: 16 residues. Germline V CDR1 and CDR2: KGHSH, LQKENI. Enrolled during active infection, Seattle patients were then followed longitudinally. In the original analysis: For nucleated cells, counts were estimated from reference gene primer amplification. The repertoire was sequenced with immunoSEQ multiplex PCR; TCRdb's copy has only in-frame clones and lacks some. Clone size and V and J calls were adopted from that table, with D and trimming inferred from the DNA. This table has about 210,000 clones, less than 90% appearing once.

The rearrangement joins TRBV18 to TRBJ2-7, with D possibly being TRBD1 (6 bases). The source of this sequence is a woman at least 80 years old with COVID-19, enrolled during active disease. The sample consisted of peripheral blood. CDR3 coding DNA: TGTGCCAGCTCACCAGGGCAGGGGAAAAGCTCCTACGAGCAGTACTTC. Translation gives CASSPGQGKSSYEQYF.